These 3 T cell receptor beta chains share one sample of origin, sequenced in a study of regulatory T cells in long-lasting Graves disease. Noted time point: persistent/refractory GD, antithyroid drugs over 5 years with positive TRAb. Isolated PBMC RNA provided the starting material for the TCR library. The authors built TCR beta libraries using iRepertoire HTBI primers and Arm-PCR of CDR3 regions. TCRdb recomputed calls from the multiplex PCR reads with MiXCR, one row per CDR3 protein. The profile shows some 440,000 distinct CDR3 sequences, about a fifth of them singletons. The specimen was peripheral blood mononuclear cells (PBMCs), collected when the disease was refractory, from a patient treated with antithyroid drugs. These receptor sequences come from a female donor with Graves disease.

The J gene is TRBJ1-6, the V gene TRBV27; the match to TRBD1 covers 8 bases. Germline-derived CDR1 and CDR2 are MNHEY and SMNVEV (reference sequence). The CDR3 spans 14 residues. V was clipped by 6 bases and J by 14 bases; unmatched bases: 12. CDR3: CASSPGTGHSALHF. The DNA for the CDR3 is TGTGCCAGCAGCCCCGGGACAGGACATTCGGCCCTCCACTTT.

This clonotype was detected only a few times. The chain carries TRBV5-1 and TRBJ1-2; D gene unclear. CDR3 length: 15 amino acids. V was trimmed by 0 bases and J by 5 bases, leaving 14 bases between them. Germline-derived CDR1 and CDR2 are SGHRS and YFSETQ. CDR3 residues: CASSLGQGMIYGYTF. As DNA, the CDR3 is TGCGCCAGCAGCTTGGGACAAGGGATGATATATGGCTACACCTTC. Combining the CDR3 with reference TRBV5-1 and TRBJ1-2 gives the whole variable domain KAGVTQTPRYLIKTRGQQVTLSCSPISGHRSVSWYQQTPGQGLQFLFEYFSETQRNKGNFPGRFSGRQFSNSRSEMNVSTLELGDSALYLCASSLGQGMIYGYTFGSGTRLTVV.

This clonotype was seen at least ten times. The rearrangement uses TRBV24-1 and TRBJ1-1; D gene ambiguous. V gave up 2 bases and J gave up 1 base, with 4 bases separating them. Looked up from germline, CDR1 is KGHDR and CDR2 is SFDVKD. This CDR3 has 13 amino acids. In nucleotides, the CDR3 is TGTGCCACCAGTGATTGGAGGAACACTGAAGCTTTCTTT. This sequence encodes CATSDWRNTEAFF.